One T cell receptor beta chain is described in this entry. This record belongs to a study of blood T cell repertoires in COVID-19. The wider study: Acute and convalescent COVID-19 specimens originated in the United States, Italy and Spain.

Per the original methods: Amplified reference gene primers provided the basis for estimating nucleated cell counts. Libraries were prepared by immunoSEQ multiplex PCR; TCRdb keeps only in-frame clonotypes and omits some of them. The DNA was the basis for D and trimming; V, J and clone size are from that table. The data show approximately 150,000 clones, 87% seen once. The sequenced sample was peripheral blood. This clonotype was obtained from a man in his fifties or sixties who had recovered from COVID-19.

CDR3 in DNA: TGTGCCAGTAATACCAGGGTAATGAACACTGAAGCTTTCTTT. Encoded protein: CASNTRVMNTEAFF. The rearrangement joins TRBV19 to TRBJ1-1, with D perhaps TRBD1 (5 bases). The CDR3 runs to 14 residues. Germline lookup yields CDR1 LNHDA and CDR2 SQIVND (reference sequence). Deletions cut 7 bases from V and 0 bases from J, with 12 bases between.